Listed below are T cell receptor beta chains from one sample, sequenced in a study of blood T cell repertoires in COVID-19. Profiling relied on immunoSEQ multiplex PCR, and the TCRdb table lists in-frame clones only, not all of them. Counted here are around 420,000 clones, around 90% occurring once; the ten biggest clones make up more than 2%. The sequenced material came from PBMCs or T cells enriched from blood (not recorded which). The receptors were sampled from a woman in her thirties or forties with acute COVID-19. Both conserved end residues are part of each CDR3. The D gene is left open where the match is weak. Clone size is not always given. Where it is, it says once, few, many or a class for expanded clones.

>TRBD1|TRBJ2-7|TRBV4-1|-
TGCGCCAGCAGCCAAGTTGGACAGGGCCCCTACGAGCAGTACTTC
CASSQVGQGPYEQYF
>TRBD1|TRBJ1-2|TRBV11-2|-
TGTGCCAGCAGCTCCTACAGGGGGGAGCTGACCTTC
CASSSYRGELTF
>TRBD1|TRBJ2-7|TRBV4-1|-
TGCGCCAGCAGCCAAGAACAGGGGAGCTCCTACGAGCAGTACTTC
CASSQEQGSSYEQYF
>TRBD1|TRBJ1-1|TRBV11-3|once
TGTGCCAGCAGCTTAGAAGGGGGCCGCACTGAAGCTTTCTTT
CASSLEGGRTEAFF
>-|TRBJ1-5|TRBV24-1|-
TGTGCCACCAGTGTTGCAGGGGTCAATCAGCCCCAGCATTTT
CATSVAGVNQPQHF
>TRBD1|TRBJ2-7|TRBV19|-
TGTGCCAGTAGTATTGGGACAGGGGTTGGCGAGCAGTACTTC
CASSIGTGVGEQYF
>-|TRBJ1-1|TRBV14|-
TGTGCCAGCAGGAGGCAGGGGCACACTGAAGCTTTCTTT
CASRRQGHTEAFF
>-|TRBJ2-2|TRBV5-1|-
TGCGCCAGCAGCTCAGACAAGGGGTATACCGGGGAGCTGTTTTTT
CASSSDKGYTGELFF
>TRBD1|TRBJ2-7|TRBV7-2|-
TGTGCCAGCAGCCCGGGACAGGGGAACGGCTATTGGGACGAGCAGTACTTC
CASSPGQGNGYWDEQYF
>-|TRBJ1-1|TRBV5-4|-
TGTGCCAGCAGCTCGGACAGATCCTTAGGGGCTTTCTTT
CASSSDRSLGAFF
>-|TRBJ2-1|TRBV11-3|-
TGTGCCAGCAGCCCCCACCCCTGGGGAGTATCCCCGGGGGACAATGAGCAGTTCTTC
CASSPHPWGVSPGDNEQFF
>TRBD1|TRBJ1-5|TRBV12-3/TRBV12-4|-
TGTGCCAGCAGTCGACAGGGGAATCAGCCCCAGCATTTT
CASSRQGNQPQHF
>-|TRBJ1-2|TRBV7-2|-
TGTGCCAGCAGCTTATCGCAGTCAACTAACTATGGCTACACCTTC
CASSLSQSTNYGYTF
>TRBD1|TRBJ2-3|TRBV11-2|-
TGTGCCAGCAGCCCTCAGGGGGCTAGCACAGATACGCAGTATTTT
CASSPQGASTDTQYF
>-|TRBJ1-1|TRBV5-1|-
TGCGCCAGCAGCTCACAGGGTTTCACTGAAGCTTTCTTT
CASSSQGFTEAFF
>TRBD2|TRBJ2-7|TRBV4-1|-
TGCGCCAGCAGCCAAGAGATCCTAGCGGGGGACACTTACGAGCAGTACTTC
CASSQEILAGDTYEQYF
>-|TRBJ2-7|TRBV5-1|-
TGCGCCAGCAGCTTGGGAGTTAACTACGAGCAGTACTTC
CASSLGVNYEQYF
>-|TRBJ1-1|TRBV7-2|once
TGTGCCAGCAGCTTAACGGGTCTTACTAACACTGAAGCTTTCTTT
CASSLTGLTNTEAFF
>TRBD1|TRBJ1-5|TRBV10-1|-
TGCGCCAGATGGGGACCGACAGGGGGCAATCAGCCCCAGCATTTT
CARWGPTGGNQPQHF
>-|TRBJ1-3|TRBV12-5|-
TGTGCTAGTGGTTTGACGGGGGAGTCGGACACCATATATTTT
CASGLTGESDTIYF
>-|TRBJ2-7|TRBV1|-
TGCACCACGCCCTTCGTGACTCGCAGGGGCTCCTACGAGCAGTACTTC
CTTPFVTRRGSYEQYF
>-|TRBJ2-1|TRBV11-2|-
TGTGCCAGCAGCATTTCGGGAGATTACAATGAGCAGTTCTTC
CASSISGDYNEQFF
>-|TRBJ2-5|TRBV5-1|-
TGCGCCAGCAGCTTTTTACAGATCCAAGAGACCCAGTACTTC
CASSFLQIQETQYF
>-|TRBJ1-2|TRBV19|-
TGTGCCAGTAGCCGACCAGGGGCGCTCTATGGCTACACCTTC
CASSRPGALYGYTF
>-|TRBJ1-5|TRBV13|-
TGTGCCAGCAGCTTAGGCAGATTTCAGCCCCAGCATTTT
CASSLGRFQPQHF
>TRBD1|TRBJ2-2|TRBV5-4|-
TGTGCCAGCAGCCTGGGGACAGCAAACACCGGGGAGCTGTTTTTT
CASSLGTANTGELFF
>TRBD1|TRBJ1-6|TRBV5-1|-
TGCGCCAGCAGCTTGGCCGGGACAGGGATTTATAATTCACCCCTCCACTTT
CASSLAGTGIYNSPLHF
>TRBD1|TRBJ2-7|TRBV6-5|-
TGTGCCAGCAGACAGGGGGACAGGGTTTACGAGCAGTACTTC
CASRQGDRVYEQYF
>TRBD1|TRBJ1-5|TRBV4-1|-
TGCGCCAGCAGCCCACCGGGACAGGGAAATCAGCCCCAGCATTTT
CASSPPGQGNQPQHF
>-|TRBJ1-1|TRBV6-5|-
TGTGCCAGCAGCCCCGGAGGGATTATGAACACTGAAGCTTTCTTT
CASSPGGIMNTEAFF
>TRBD1|TRBJ2-7|TRBV5-4|few
TGTGCCAGCAGCTGGGAGACAGGGGGCTACGAGCAGTACTTC
CASSWETGGYEQYF
>TRBD1|TRBJ2-7|TRBV25-1|-
TGTGCCAGCAGTGAATTGGGTGGGACAGGGATGCCCTACGAGCAGTACTTC
CASSELGGTGMPYEQYF
>TRBD1|TRBJ2-7|TRBV5-1|-
TGCGCCAGCAGCTCGACGGGACAGAGCCCCTACGAGCAGTACTTC
CASSSTGQSPYEQYF
>-|TRBJ2-3|TRBV30|-
TGTGCCTGGAGTCCCCGCCGGGCAGATACGCAGTATTTT
CAWSPRRADTQYF
>-|TRBJ2-3|TRBV3-1/TRBV3-2|-
TGTGCCAGCAGCCAAGATCTGCGGGTCGGGCCAGATACGCAGTATTTT
CASSQDLRVGPDTQYF
>-|TRBJ2-5|TRBV3-1/TRBV3-2|-
TGTGCCAGCAGCCGTAGACAGGTTCGGGAGACCCAGTACTTC
CASSRRQVRETQYF
>-|TRBJ1-2|TRBV10-3|-
TGTGCCATCAGTGAAACAGAGGGCTATGGCTACACCTTC
CAISETEGYGYTF
>-|TRBJ1-4|TRBV2|-
TGTGCCAGCAGGTCTACAGGGATGAATGAAAAACTGTTTTTT
CASRSTGMNEKLFF
>TRBD1|TRBJ2-1|TRBV6-5|-
TGTGCCAGCAGACCGGGACAGTTAAACTACAATGAGCAGTTCTTC
CASRPGQLNYNEQFF
>TRBD1|TRBJ2-7|TRBV2|-
TGTGCCAGCAGTGTGACAGGGGAGAGGCTCCTGGGCTTC
CASSVTGERLLGF
>-|TRBJ1-1|TRBV1|few
TGCACCAGCAGCCAATTACAACAGGGGGTTGGCACTGAAGCTTTCTTT
CTSSQLQQGVGTEAFF
>TRBD1|TRBJ1-1|TRBV30|once
TGTGCCTGGATACCCTACCTGGGACAGGGGGCATGGAACACTGAAGCTTTCTTT
CAWIPYLGQGAWNTEAFF
>TRBD1|TRBJ2-7|TRBV7-9|few
TGTGCCAGCCGGGACAGGAGATACGAGCAGTACTTC
CASRDRRYEQYF
>TRBD2|TRBJ2-1|TRBV5-6|-
TGTGCCAGCAGCTTGGGGATAGCGGGGCCGGGGTACAATGAGCAGTTCTTC
CASSLGIAGPGYNEQFF
>-|TRBJ1-5|TRBV7-2|-
TGTGCCAGCAGCGACCCTGGGGGGGGTCAGCCCCAGCATTTT
CASSDPGGGQPQHF
>TRBD1|TRBJ2-5|TRBV11-2|once
TGTGCCAGCAGCTTAGATAGTTACAGGGGGGATACCCAGTACTTC
CASSLDSYRGDTQYF
>-|TRBJ2-7|TRBV10-3|once
TGTGCCATCAGTGTCCCCGAGACAGCCTACGAGCAGTACTTC
CAISVPETAYEQYF
>TRBD1|TRBJ1-5|TRBV6-1|-
TGTGCCAGCAGTGAAGCGGGGACAGGGACTCAGCCCCAGCATTTT
CASSEAGTGTQPQHF
>-|TRBJ2-7|TRBV4-1|-
TGCGCCAGCAGCGGTACCGTGCAGGGGTTCCACGAGCAGTACTTC
CASSGTVQGFHEQYF
>-|TRBJ2-7|TRBV10-3|-
TGTGCCATCAGTGAGTCCAGGCAGGGCTCCGAGCAGTACTTC
CAISESRQGSEQYF
>-|TRBJ1-2|TRBV9|-
TGTGCCAGCAGCTCCAGCGGGGGATTAGGGCATGGCTACACCTTC
CASSSSGGLGHGYTF
>TRBD1|TRBJ2-3|TRBV18|-
TGTGCCAGCTCCCCTGACAGGGTACGGCAGTATTTT
CASSPDRVRQYF
>-|TRBJ2-1|TRBV30|-
TGTGCCTGGAGACCGGCTGCTAGCTCCTACAATGAGCAGTTCTTC
CAWRPAASSYNEQFF
>TRBD1|TRBJ1-1|TRBV5-4|-
TGTGCCAGCAGCCCTCGAATTGGACAGGGGAACACTGAAGCTTTCTTT
CASSPRIGQGNTEAFF